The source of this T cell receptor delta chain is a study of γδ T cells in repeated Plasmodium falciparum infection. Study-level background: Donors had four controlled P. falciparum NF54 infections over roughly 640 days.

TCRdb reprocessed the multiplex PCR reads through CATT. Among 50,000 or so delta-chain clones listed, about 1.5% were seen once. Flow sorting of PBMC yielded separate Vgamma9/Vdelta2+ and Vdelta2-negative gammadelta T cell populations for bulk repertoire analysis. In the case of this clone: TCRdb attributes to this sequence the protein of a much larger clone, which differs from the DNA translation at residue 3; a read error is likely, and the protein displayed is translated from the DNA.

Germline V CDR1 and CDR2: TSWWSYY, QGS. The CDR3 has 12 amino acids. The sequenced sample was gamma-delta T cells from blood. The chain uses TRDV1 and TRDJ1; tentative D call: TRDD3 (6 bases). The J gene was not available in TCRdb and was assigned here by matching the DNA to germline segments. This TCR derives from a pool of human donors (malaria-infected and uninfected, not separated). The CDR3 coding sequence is TGTGCTCCTGGGGAACAACCCGATAAACTCATCTTT. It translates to CAPGEQPDKLIF.